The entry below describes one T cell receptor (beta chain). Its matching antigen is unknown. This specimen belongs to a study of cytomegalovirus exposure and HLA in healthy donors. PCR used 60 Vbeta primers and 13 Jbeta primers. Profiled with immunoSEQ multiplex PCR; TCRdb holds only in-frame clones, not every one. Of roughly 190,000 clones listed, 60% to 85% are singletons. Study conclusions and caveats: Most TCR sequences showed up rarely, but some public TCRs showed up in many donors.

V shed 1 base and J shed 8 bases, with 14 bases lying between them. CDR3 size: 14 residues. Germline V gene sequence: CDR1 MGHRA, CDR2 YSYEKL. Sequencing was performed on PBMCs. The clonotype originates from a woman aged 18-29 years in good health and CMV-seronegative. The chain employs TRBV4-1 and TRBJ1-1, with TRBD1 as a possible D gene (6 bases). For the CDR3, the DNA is TGCGCCAGCAGCCAAGGAGGGCAGGGACAAGAAGCTTTCTTT. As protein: CASSQGGQGQEAFF.